These 25 T cell receptor beta chains originate from one sample sequenced in a study of blood T cell dynamics during melanoma immunotherapy. As to time point: pre-treatment baseline. TCRdb's copy holds only in-frame clones and misses some; the assay was immunoSEQ multiplex PCR. In the table there are around 13,000 clones, about 91% of which are singletons. Sequenced here: effector memory CD8+ T cells from blood, sampled from a patient treated with checkpoint blockade. All receptors derive from a human donor with melanoma.

The chain links TRBV29-1 to TRBJ2-1; 9 nucleotides agree with TRBD1. This CDR3 is built from 16 residues. V lost 6 bases, J lost 0 bases, and 9 bases stayed unmatched. Germline assignment: CDR1 SQVTM and CDR2 ANQGSEA. The CDR3: CSVATGQGSSYNEQFF. For the CDR3, the DNA is TGCAGCGTAGCTACTGGACAGGGGAGCTCCTACAATGAGCAGTTCTTC.

This clone occurred a few times. The V gene is TRBV7-2, the J gene TRBJ2-2; D perhaps matches TRBD2 (5 bases). The germline gives CDR1 SGHTA, CDR2 FQGNSA. This CDR3 comprises 14 residues. V dropped 1 base and J dropped 5 bases, with 8 bases sitting between them. Written as DNA, the CDR3 is TGTGCCAGCAGCTTAGGGGGAGCGACCGGGGAGCTGTTTTTT. Its translation is CASSLGGATGELFF.

The V gene is TRBV4-1, the J gene TRBJ2-7, with 7 positions matching TRBD2. With V trimmed by 6 bases and J by 2 bases, 10 bases remained unmatched. From germline, CDR1 is MGHRA and CDR2 YSYEKL. This CDR3 has 15 residues. CDR3 region: CASSLTGTTTYEQYF. CDR3 nucleotide sequence: TGCGCCAGCAGTCTAACCGGGACTACAACCTACGAGCAGTACTTC.

The chain recombines TRBV27 with TRBJ1-6; D ambiguous. Germline values: CDR1 MNHEY, CDR2 SMNVEV (reference sequence). CDR3 length: 13 residues. The V end was cut by 3 bases, the J end by 9 bases, with 9 bases between. CDR3 sequence: CASSFAVSSPLHF. The CDR3 bases are TGTGCCAGCAGTTTCGCAGTATCTTCACCCCTCCACTTT.

CDR3 in DNA: TGTGCCAGTAGTATATCTGGGACAGGGGGAGGGGAGCTGTTTTTT. Protein sequence: CASSISGTGGGELFF. The chain employs TRBV19 and TRBJ2-2; TRBD1 matches 11 bases. V lost 2 bases to trimming and J lost 8 bases; unmatched junction nucleotides: 4. Germline V gives CDR1 LNHDA, CDR2 SQIVND (reference sequence). This CDR3 has 15 amino acids.

V usage is TRBV5-1 and J usage is TRBJ2-2; possible D gene TRBD2, 6 bases. Between the trimmed V and J ends, which lost 0 bases and 4 bases, there was a span of 16 bases. Germline CDR1 reads SGHRS; CDR2 reads YFSETQ. The CDR3 contains 17 residues. The CDR3 region is CASSLEGSGVGTGELFF. In DNA form, the CDR3 reads TGCGCCAGCAGCTTGGAGGGTTCGGGGGTCGGCACCGGGGAGCTGTTTTTT.

The chain recombines TRBV10-3 with TRBJ2-1; TRBD2 agrees at 12 bases. The CDR3 consists of 15 residues. The trim removed 7 bases at V and 8 bases at J, leaving 9 bases unmatched. The germline CDR1 and CDR2 sequences are ENHRY and SYGVKD. Here the CDR3 reads CAIMPSGRAVDEQFF. The DNA of the CDR3 is TGTGCCATCATGCCTAGCGGGAGGGCCGTAGATGAGCAGTTCTTC.

This clone was observed a single time. V usage is TRBV11-2 and J usage is TRBJ1-5, with a weak D call TRBD1 (5 bases). Trimming took off 5 bases at V and 1 base at J, with 9 bases between the two ends. This CDR3 spans 14 amino acids. Germline-derived CDR1 and CDR2 are SGHAT and FQNNGV. The CDR3 DNA sequence: TGTGCCAGCAGCCTCGGGGGGAGCAATCAGCCCCAGCATTTT. Residues: CASSLGGSNQPQHF.

The V and J genes are TRBV19 and TRBJ2-1; 8 bases map to TRBD1. CDR1 is LNHDA and CDR2 is SQIVND in the germline V gene (reference sequence). The CDR3 contains 13 residues. V lost 4 bases to trimming and J lost 7 bases; unmatched junction nucleotides: 3. The DNA for the CDR3 is TGTGCCAGTAGTAGTAGACAGGGGAATGAGCAGTTCTTC. Its protein product is CASSSRQGNEQFF.

The chain links TRBV4-3 to TRBJ1-4; D unclear. Between the trimmed V and J ends, which lost 0 bases and 4 bases, there was a span of 12 bases. CDR3 size: 16 residues. CDR1 and CDR2 from the germline V gene are LGHNA and YSLEER. This CDR3 reads CASSQDNRWDNEKLFF. The CDR3 nucleotides read TGCGCCAGCAGCCAAGATAACCGGTGGGATAATGAAAAACTGTTTTTT.

The chain combines TRBV18 with TRBJ2-7, with D unresolved. CDR3 length: 13 amino acids. Between the trimmed V and J ends, which lost 1 base and 3 bases, there was a span of 7 bases. In germline, CDR1 is KGHSH, CDR2 LQKENI. The DNA for the CDR3 is TGTGCCAGCTCACCACTGAAGGTCTACGAGCAGTACTTC. It codes for CASSPLKVYEQYF. The variable domain in full, with the rest retrieved from reference TRBV18 and TRBJ2-7, is NAGVMQNPRHLVRRRGQEARLRCSPMKGHSHVYWYRQLPEEGLKFMVYLQKENIIDESGMPKERFSAEFPKEGPSILRIQQVVRGDSAAYFCASSPLKVYEQYFGPGTRLTVT.

The rearrangement links TRBV5-4 to TRBJ2-7; D uncertain. This CDR3 comprises 13 residues. Germline V lookup: CDR1 SGHNT, CDR2 YYREEE (reference sequence). Trimming shortened V by 3 bases and J by 2 bases, and 9 bases separated the two germline ends. CDR3 in DNA: TGTGCCAGCAGCTACGGGCCGACCTACGAGCAGTACTTC. This translates into CASSYGPTYEQYF.

V gene TRBV7-8 combines with J gene TRBJ1-3, with D unresolved. The CDR3 runs 12 residues. Trimming stripped 1 base from V and 7 bases from J, with 5 bases between. Germline-derived CDR1 and CDR2 are SGHVS and FQNEAQ. The CDR3 DNA reads as TGTGCCAGCAGCTTAGAGGATAACACCATATATTTT. This codes for CASSLEDNTIYF.

V usage is TRBV18 and J usage is TRBJ2-7, with D possibly being TRBD1 (6 bases). V lost 0 bases to trimming and J lost 1 base, with 19 bases between them. This CDR3 is 18 amino acids long. Germline V gene data show CDR1 as KGHSH and CDR2 as LQKENI. The DNA of the CDR3 is TGTGCCAGCTCACCACCCGCCTTTGAAGGGGGTATTTCCTACGAGCAGTACTTC. This translates into CASSPPAFEGGISYEQYF.

The rearrangement uses TRBV5-4 and TRBJ2-5; D not certain. Germline V lookup: CDR1 SGHNT, CDR2 YYREEE (reference sequence). V dropped 0 bases and J dropped 1 base, with 7 bases sitting between them. This CDR3 has 14 residues. CDR3 protein: CASSLEAAQETQYF. CDR3 coding DNA: TGTGCCAGCAGCTTGGAGGCTGCCCAAGAGACCCAGTACTTC.

The J gene is TRBJ1-4, the V gene TRBV9; the D is unclear. Trimming took 1 base from V and 4 from J, leaving 5 bases between them. CDR1 and CDR2 from the germline V gene are SGDLS and YYNGEE. The CDR3 has 13 residues. The DNA of the CDR3 is TGTGCCAGCAGCGTAAGTGATAATGAAAAACTGTTTTTT. Protein: CASSVSDNEKLFF.

This clone appeared a few times. V usage is TRBV9 and J usage is TRBJ2-2, with D maybe TRBD2 (5 bases). V was clipped by 0 bases and J by 1 base, with 13 bases between them. This CDR3 has 17 residues. CDR1 is SGDLS, CDR2 YYNGEE, per germline. CDR3 DNA: TGTGCCAGCAGCGTAGTTCCTGGACTTGTGAACACCGGGGAGCTGTTTTTT. Its translation: CASSVVPGLVNTGELFF.

The V gene is TRBV6-1, the J gene TRBJ2-7, with 7 bases lining up with TRBD2. V shed 6 bases, J shed 1 base, and the junction held 9 bases outside the gene matches. The length of the CDR3 is 15 residues. Germline loops: CDR1 MNHNS, CDR2 SASEGT. CDR3 nucleotide sequence: TGTGCCAGCAGGGATGGGGACTACCGTTCCTACGAGCAGTACTTC. Its translation is CASRDGDYRSYEQYF.

This clone has just one count. The chain has TRBV28 and TRBJ1-1; D not certain. Germline values: CDR1 MDHEN, CDR2 SYDVKM. V was trimmed by 3 bases and J by 2 bases, leaving 7 bases between them. The CDR3 runs to 13 residues. The CDR3 region is CASSFRINTEAFF. CDR3 bases: TGTGCCAGCAGTTTCAGGATTAACACTGAAGCTTTCTTT.

This clone was counted a few times. The V and J genes are TRBV27 and TRBJ1-2, with TRBD1 identical over 7 bases. V trimming: 6 bases; J trimming: 2 bases; junction bases outside the gene matches: 9. From germline, CDR1 is MNHEY and CDR2 SMNVEV (reference sequence). The CDR3 contains 15 residues. The CDR3 is CASSLTLTGNYGYTF. CDR3 DNA: TGTGCCAGCAGCCTGACCCTGACAGGGAACTATGGCTACACCTTC.

This clone was picked up a small number of times. The junction departs from germline at one end; a sequencing error may be responsible. J is TRBJ1-2 and V is TRBV6-1; D may be TRBD1 (6 bases). The germline gives CDR1 MNHNS, CDR2 SASEGT. The CDR3 has 9 residues. In DNA, the CDR3 is TGTGCCAGCAGTGGGGACATCCTCTTC. Translated, it gives CASSGDILF.

This chain connects TRBV11-2 to TRBJ2-7, with D hard to call. Germline loops: CDR1 SGHAT, CDR2 FQNNGV. V lost 1 base, J lost 4 bases, and 17 bases lay in between. The CDR3 consists of 16 residues. The CDR3 DNA follows: TGTGCCAGCAGCTTAGGTAGTGAGCTTTGGCGTTACGAGCAGTACTTC. Translation gives CASSLGSELWRYEQYF.

This chain connects TRBV11-3 to TRBJ2-7; TRBD2 matches 11 bases. Germline values: CDR1 SGHNT, CDR2 YENEEA. This CDR3 is 15 amino acids long. V shed 2 bases, J shed 3 bases, and the junction held 3 bases outside the gene matches. CDR3: CASSLRGTSGYEQYF. The CDR3, as DNA: TGTGCCAGCAGCTTAAGAGGGACTAGCGGCTACGAGCAGTACTTC.

There are a few counts of this clone. This chain links TRBV27 with TRBJ2-7, with TRBD2 identical over 8 bases. CDR3 length: 14 amino acids. The V gene's germline CDR1 is MNHEY and CDR2 SMNVEV (reference sequence). V lost 1 base, J lost 5 bases, and 4 bases stayed unmatched. CDR3 protein: CASSLFSGMNEQYF. CDR3 nucleotides: TGTGCCAGCAGTTTATTTAGCGGGATGAACGAGCAGTACTTC.

The genes are TRBV29-1 and TRBJ2-7; 10 nucleotides agree with TRBD2. Unmatched junction bases numbered 9, after V lost 2 bases and J lost 5 bases. Germline values: CDR1 SQVTM, CDR2 ANQGSEA. This CDR3 has 15 amino acids. CDR3 in amino acids: CSVEPSGSMSDEQYF. CDR3 bases: TGCAGCGTTGAACCTAGCGGGAGTATGTCAGACGAGCAGTACTTC.